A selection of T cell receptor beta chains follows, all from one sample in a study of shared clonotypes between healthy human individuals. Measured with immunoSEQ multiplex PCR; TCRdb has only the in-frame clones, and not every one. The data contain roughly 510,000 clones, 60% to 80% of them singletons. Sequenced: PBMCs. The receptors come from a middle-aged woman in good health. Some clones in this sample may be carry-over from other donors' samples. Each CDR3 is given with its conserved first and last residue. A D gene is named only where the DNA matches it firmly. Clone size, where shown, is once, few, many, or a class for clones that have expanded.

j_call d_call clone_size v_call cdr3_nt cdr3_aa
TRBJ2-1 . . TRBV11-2 TGTGCCAGCAGCTATCAAGATGAGCAGTTCTTC CASSYQDEQFF
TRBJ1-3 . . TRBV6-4 TGTGCCAGCAGTCAGGAGACTGGAAACACCATATATTTT CASSQETGNTIYF
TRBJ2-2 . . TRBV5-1 TGCGCCAGCAGCTTGCAGGGCACCGGGGAGCTGTTTTTT CASSLQGTGELFF
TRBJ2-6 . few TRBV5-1 TGCGCCAGCAGCTTGGCCAACTCTGGGGCCAACGTCCTGACTTTC CASSLANSGANVLTF
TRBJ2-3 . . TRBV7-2 TGTGCCAGCAGTTCTGGGACGGGGAGCACAGATACGCAGTATTTT CASSSGTGSTDTQYF
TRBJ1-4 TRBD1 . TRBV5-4 TGTGCCAGCAGCTTGTATACAGGGGGAACTAATGAAAAACTGTTTTTT CASSLYTGGTNEKLFF
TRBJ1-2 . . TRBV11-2 TGTGCCAGCAGCCATGGACAAAACTATGGCTACACCTTC CASSHGQNYGYTF
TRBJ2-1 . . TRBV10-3 TGTGCCATCAGTGAGAGGGGGAACTCCTACAATGAGCAGTTCTTC CAISERGNSYNEQFF
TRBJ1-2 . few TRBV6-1 TGTGCCAGCAGTGAATACGGCCCGAGAGGGGGCTACACCTTC CASSEYGPRGGYTF
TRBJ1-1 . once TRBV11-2 TGTGCCAGCGGCTCCGGGGGATTGAACACTGAAGCTTTCTTT CASGSGGLNTEAFF
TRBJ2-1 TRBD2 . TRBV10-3 TGTGCCATCAGTGGTCTAGCGGGAAGTGAGCAGTTCTTC CAISGLAGSEQFF
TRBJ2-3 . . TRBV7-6 TGTGCCAGCAGCTTAGAGACTATTCGAGCAGATACGCAGTATTTT CASSLETIRADTQYF
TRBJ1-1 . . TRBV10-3 TGTGCCATCGCGCGGATGAACACTGAAGCTTTCTTT CAIARMNTEAFF
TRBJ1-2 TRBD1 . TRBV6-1 TGTGCCAGCAGTGATCCGACAGGGAGAGCTGGCTACACCTTC CASSDPTGRAGYTF
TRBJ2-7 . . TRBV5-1 TGCGCCAGCAGCCCAGGAGGTAGCAGCTACGAGCAGTACTTC CASSPGGSSYEQYF
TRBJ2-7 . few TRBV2 TGTGCCAGCAGTAAACAGGGTAGCTCCTACGAGCAGTACTTC CASSKQGSSYEQYF
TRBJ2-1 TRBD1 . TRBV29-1 TGCAGCGTTGATCCGGCCAGGGGGCCCTACAATGAGCAGTTCTTC CSVDPARGPYNEQFF
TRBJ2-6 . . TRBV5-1 TGCGCCAGCGTTGGAGACCGCTCTGGGGCCAACGTCCTGACTTTC CASVGDRSGANVLTF
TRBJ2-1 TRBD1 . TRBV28 TGTGCCAGCAGTTTGACAGGGAACAATGAGCAGTTCTTC CASSLTGNNEQFF
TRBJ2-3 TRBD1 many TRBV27 TGTGCCAGCAGTTTATCGAGGGTTCCAGGGGGTGGAGATACGCAGTATTTT CASSLSRVPGGGDTQYF
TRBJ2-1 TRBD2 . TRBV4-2 TGTGCCAGCAGCCAGGATGGACTAGCGGGAGGCTACAATGAGCAGTTCTTC CASSQDGLAGGYNEQFF
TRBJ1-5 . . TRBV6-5 TGTGCCAGCAGTTACGTCCAGATTAGCAATCAGCCCCAGCATTTT CASSYVQISNQPQHF
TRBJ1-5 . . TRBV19 TGTGCCAGTAGTCCGCACAATCAGCCCCAGCATTTT CASSPHNQPQHF